The rows below give T cell receptor beta chains drawn from one sample of a study of vaccination effects on CD4 cells after COVID-19. Profiling relied on immunoSEQ multiplex PCR, and the TCRdb table lists in-frame clones only, not all of them. The table has some 40,000 clones, roughly 87% seen once; the top ten hold just under 3%. What these receptors recognize is not known. Source: CD4+ T cells from PBMCs cultured without peptide, taken before COVID-19 vaccination. The receptors were gathered from a human donor who received a COVID-19 vaccine. The CDR3 runs from the conserved cysteine through the conserved F or W. A D gene is named only where the DNA matches it firmly. Clone size is not always given. Where it is, it says once, few, many or a class for expanded clones.

len	v_gene	j_gene	abundance	d_gene	CDR3aa	CDR3nt
14	TRBV5-1	TRBJ1-4	NA	NA	CASSSTSTNEKLFF	TGCGCCAGCAGTTCGACATCAACTAATGAAAAACTGTTTTTT
15	TRBV29-1	TRBJ2-3	NA	NA	CSVDGEAGFTDTQYF	TGCAGCGTTGACGGTGAGGCGGGGTTCACAGATACGCAGTATTTT
15	TRBV15	TRBJ1-2	once	TRBD1	CATSRDQGDGGGYTF	TGTGCCACCAGCAGAGATCAGGGGGACGGTGGGGGCTACACCTTC
15	TRBV27	TRBJ1-4	NA	NA	CASSSFGATNEKLFF	TGTGCCAGCAGTTCCTTCGGTGCAACTAATGAAAAACTGTTTTTT
14	TRBV6-5	TRBJ2-5	NA	NA	CASKVSGARETQYF	TGTGCCAGCAAGGTTTCAGGGGCGCGTGAGACCCAGTACTTC
11	TRBV5-6	TRBJ2-1	NA	NA	CASSLDFREFF	TGTGCCAGCAGCTTGGACTTTAGGGAGTTCTTC
15	TRBV25-1	TRBJ2-3	NA	NA	CASSDSRASGDTQYF	TGTGCCAGCAGTGATAGCAGGGCCTCGGGGGATACGCAGTATTTT
15	TRBV6-1	TRBJ1-2	NA	NA	CASSDNSKGGYGYTF	TGTGCCAGCAGTGACAACAGCAAAGGGGGCTATGGCTACACCTTC
12	TRBV3-1/TRBV3-2	TRBJ1-4	NA	NA	CASSHPGEKLFF	TGTGCCAGCAGCCATCCGGGGGAAAAACTGTTTTTT
17	TRBV3-1/TRBV3-2	TRBJ2-6	NA	TRBD1	CASSQDDRGSGANVLTF	TGTGCCAGCAGCCAAGATGACAGGGGCTCTGGGGCCAACGTCCTGACTTTC
15	TRBV6-4	TRBJ2-1	NA	TRBD1	CASSDSRGLYNEQFF	TGTGCCAGCAGTGACTCCAGGGGGCTCTACAATGAGCAGTTCTTC
14	TRBV10-1	TRBJ2-3	NA	TRBD1	CASSGTGGTDTQYF	TGCGCCAGCAGTGGGACAGGGGGCACAGATACGCAGTATTTT
16	TRBV21-1	TRBJ1-5	few	NA	CATRFDHRADNQPQHF	TGTGCCACCAGATTTGATCACAGGGCCGACAATCAGCCCCAGCATTTT
16	TRBV9	TRBJ2-2	NA	NA	CASSPRALRDTGELFF	TGTGCCAGCAGCCCTCGGGCCCTACGGGACACCGGGGAGCTGTTTTTT
17	TRBV6-1	TRBJ2-6	NA	NA	CASSDHRASSGANVLTF	TGTGCCAGCAGTGATCATAGGGCTAGCTCTGGGGCCAACGTCCTGACTTTC
16	TRBV28	TRBJ2-3	NA	TRBD1	CASSRAGGFNTDTQYF	TGTGCCAGCAGCCGGGCAGGGGGCTTCAACACAGATACGCAGTATTTT
13	TRBV7-9	TRBJ2-2	NA	NA	CASKQGNTGELFF	TGTGCCAGCAAGCAGGGGAACACCGGGGAGCTGTTTTTT
19	TRBV21-1	TRBJ2-4	NA	NA	CASSSRLGTSGGAKNIQYF	TGTGCCAGCAGCAGTCGACTAGGGACTAGCGGGGGGGCCAAAAACATTCAGTACTTC
16	TRBV19	TRBJ2-1	NA	NA	CASSMVAVLSYNEQFF	TGTGCCAGTAGTATGGTAGCAGTCCTCTCCTACAATGAGCAGTTCTTC
16	TRBV7-3	TRBJ2-1	NA	NA	CASSLGLGGVYNEQFF	TGTGCCAGCAGCCTAGGCCTAGGAGGGGTCTACAATGAGCAGTTCTTC
17	TRBV18	TRBJ2-5	NA	TRBD2	CASSPPGLAGGQETQYF	TGTGCCAGCTCACCCCCCGGACTAGCGGGGGGGCAAGAGACCCAGTACTTC
13	TRBV24-1	TRBJ1-2	NA	NA	CATSDLGVRGYTF	TGTGCCACCAGTGATTTAGGGGTCAGAGGCTACACCTTC
15	TRBV2	TRBJ1-3	NA	TRBD1	CASTRQGAAGNTIYF	TGTGCCAGCACCCGACAGGGGGCGGCTGGAAACACCATATATTTT
14	TRBV2	TRBJ1-5	NA	NA	CASRVTGDNQPQHF	TGTGCCAGCAGGGTCACGGGGGACAATCAGCCCCAGCATTTT
16	TRBV2	TRBJ2-1	NA	TRBD1	CASSAARDRILDEQFF	TGTGCCAGCAGTGCAGCACGGGACAGGATTCTTGATGAGCAGTTCTTC
19	TRBV19	TRBJ2-6	NA	NA	CASTNLRQGSPSGANVLTF	TGTGCCAGCACGAACCTGCGGCAGGGGTCCCCCTCTGGGGCCAACGTCCTGACTTTC
14	TRBV19	TRBJ1-2	NA	TRBD1	CASGGTGDVYGYTF	TGTGCCAGCGGAGGGACAGGGGACGTCTATGGCTACACCTTC
15	TRBV6-5	TRBJ1-6	NA	NA	CASGRVGSYNSPLHF	TGTGCCAGCGGGAGGGTAGGCTCCTATAATTCACCCCTCCACTTT
17	TRBV6-6	TRBJ1-3	NA	NA	CASSRTFQQGTGNTIYF	TGTGCCAGCAGCCGAACCTTCCAACAGGGCACTGGAAACACCATATATTTT
13	TRBV29-1	TRBJ2-5	NA	TRBD2	CSVPTGGQETQYF	TGCAGCGTTCCGACGGGGGGACAAGAGACCCAGTACTTC
14	TRBV3-1/TRBV3-2	TRBJ1-5	NA	NA	CASSLRHSEMPQHF	TGTGCCAGCAGCCTAAGGCACTCGGAAATGCCCCAGCATTTT
14	TRBV5-1	TRBJ1-6	few	TRBD1	CASSAGQDHSPLHF	TGCGCCAGCAGCGCAGGACAGGATCACTCCCCCCTCCACTTT
14	TRBV9	TRBJ1-5	NA	TRBD1	CASSPGTGVAPQHF	TGTGCCAGCAGCCCCGGGACAGGGGTCGCCCCCCAGCATTTT
13	TRBV7-3	TRBJ2-5	NA	NA	CASSLSGRQTQYF	TGTGCCAGCAGCTTAAGTGGCAGGCAGACCCAGTACTTC
13	TRBV12-3/TRBV12-4	TRBJ2-5	few	NA	CASARNRWETQYF	TGTGCCAGCGCCCGAAACCGTTGGGAGACCCAGTACTTC
13	TRBV29-1	TRBJ2-5	NA	TRBD1	CSVVRQGKETQYF	TGCAGCGTTGTAAGACAGGGGAAAGAGACCCAGTACTTC
17	TRBV6-1	TRBJ1-6	once	NA	CASSDRQTSSYNSPLHF	TGTGCCAGCAGTGATCGACAGACGAGCTCCTATAATTCACCCCTCCACTTT
10	TRBV7-3	TRBJ1-4	NA	NA	CASSYRGPCF	TGTGCCAGCAGCTATAGGGGACCGTGTTTT
13	TRBV28	TRBJ1-1	NA	NA	CASREGLNTEAFF	TGTGCCAGCAGAGAGGGATTGAACACTGAAGCTTTCTTT
14	TRBV3-1/TRBV3-2	TRBJ2-3	NA	NA	CASSPSGPTDTQYF	TGTGCCAGCAGCCCAAGCGGGCCGACAGATACGCAGTATTTT
16	TRBV5-1	TRBJ2-2	NA	NA	CASSLYRVGMTGELFF	TGCGCCAGCAGCTTGTACCGGGTCGGGATGACCGGGGAGCTGTTTTTT
15	TRBV5-1	TRBJ2-5	NA	TRBD1	CASSETGARQETQYF	TGCGCCAGCAGCGAGACAGGGGCCCGCCAAGAGACCCAGTACTTC
15	TRBV5-1	TRBJ2-5	NA	NA	CASSRELAPRDGQYF	TGCGCCAGCAGCAGGGAACTAGCCCCCCGGGACGGCCAGTACTTC
15	TRBV4-1	TRBJ1-6	NA	NA	CASSQEITGGSPLHF	TGCGCCAGCAGCCAAGAAATCACAGGTGGGTCACCCCTCCACTTT
16	TRBV24-1	TRBJ1-1	once	NA	CATSDPTSDGSGEAFF	TGTGCCACCAGTGATCCGACCTCTGACGGGTCCGGTGAAGCTTTCTTT
16	TRBV9	TRBJ2-4	NA	NA	CASSVDVIPAKNIQYF	TGTGCCAGCAGCGTAGACGTTATCCCTGCCAAAAACATTCAGTACTTC
13	TRBV10-3	TRBJ2-2	NA	TRBD1	CATRTGGTGELFF	TGTGCCACCCGGACAGGGGGGACCGGGGAGCTGTTTTTT
13	TRBV5-4	TRBJ2-5	NA	NA	CASSGGRAGTQYF	TGTGCCAGCAGCGGCGGCCGGGCTGGGACCCAGTACTTC
15	TRBV10-3	TRBJ2-5	NA	NA	CAISESTGAGETQYF	TGTGCCATCAGTGAGTCGACCGGGGCCGGAGAGACCCAGTACTTC
14	TRBV24-1	TRBJ2-3	NA	NA	CATSDLGSADTQYF	TGTGCCACCAGTGATTTGGGGAGCGCAGATACGCAGTATTTT
15	TRBV25-1	TRBJ1-3	NA	TRBD1	CASSLTGVAGNTIYF	TGTGCCAGCAGCCTAACAGGGGTCGCTGGAAACACCATATATTTT
14	TRBV7-9	TRBJ2-2	NA	NA	CASSLATSGGELFF	TGTGCCAGCAGCTTAGCCACCTCGGGCGGGGAGCTGTTTTTT
15	TRBV5-1	TRBJ1-5	NA	NA	CASSLGVDGNQPQHF	TGCGCCAGCAGCTTGGGGGTTGACGGCAATCAGCCCCAGCATTTT
13	TRBV7-7	TRBJ2-1	NA	TRBD1	CASSLQGRNEQFF	TGTGCCAGCAGCCTACAGGGGCGGAATGAGCAGTTCTTC
13	TRBV4-1	TRBJ1-2	once	NA	CASSQDNKGGYTF	TGCGCCAGCAGCCAAGATAACAAGGGAGGCTACACCTTC
14	TRBV5-6	TRBJ1-1	few	NA	CASSLQGMNTEAFF	TGTGCCAGCAGCTTGCAGGGAATGAACACTGAAGCTTTCTTT
14	TRBV6-4	TRBJ2-1	NA	NA	CASSDRGGDNEQFF	TGTGCCAGCAGTGATAGAGGGGGAGACAATGAGCAGTTCTTC
13	TRBV6-5	TRBJ2-3	NA	NA	CASSYRTGDTQYF	TGTGCCAGCAGTTACCGAACAGGGGATACGCAGTATTTT
17	TRBV9	TRBJ2-5	NA	TRBD2	CASSVGTSGGARETQYF	TGTGCCAGCAGCGTAGGTACTAGCGGGGGTGCCAGAGAGACCCAGTACTTC